This T cell receptor beta chain was found in a study of blood T cell repertoires in COVID-19. Overall study context: The cDNA or gDNA used as material had been derived from T cells, B-cell-depleted T cells, or PBMCs.

Participants were aged roughly 18 to 95 years, lived in roughly 23 US areas, and enrolled virtually. Donors of Cohort 3 who recovered were those that had two negative PCRs, clearance, or symptom resolution. The CDR3 consists of 15 residues. V lost 1 base, J lost 2 bases, and 12 bases lay in between. CDR1 is SGHTA, CDR2 FQGNSA, per germline. In the source study's methods: Reference gene primer amplification yielded estimated nucleated cell counts. Sequenced by immunoSEQ multiplex PCR; TCRdb stores in-frame clones only, minus some. V and J calls plus clone size are reproduced from that table; the DNA served to infer D and trimming. The sample holds 280,000 or so clones, roughly 87% seen once.

The sample was PBMCs or T cells enriched from blood (not recorded which). The clonotype originates from a woman aged 40 to 55 who had recovered from COVID-19. The chain employs TRBV7-2 and TRBJ2-7; D is possibly TRBD2 (6 bases). The DNA of the CDR3 is TGTGCCAGCAGCTTAGGGCGGGGCCTGCCCTACGAGCAGTACTTC. Translating gives CASSLGRGLPYEQYF.